This TCR beta chain is drawn from a study of blood T cell repertoires in COVID-19. Study-level background: Specimens from acute and convalescent COVID-19 originated in the United States, Italy and Spain. T cells, B-cell-depleted T cells, or PBMCs provided the cDNA or gDNA that served as material.

Per the study methods: Reference gene primers were amplified, and this amplification served to estimate nucleated cell counts. TCRdb's copy holds only in-frame clones and misses some; the assay was immunoSEQ multiplex PCR. V and J calls and clone size are as listed in that table; D and trimming were resolved from the DNA. The table shows under 500,000 clones, with about 89% occurring only once. Source material: peripheral blood. The clonotype comes from a woman aged 25 to 39 with acute or convalescent COVID-19.

The chain's CDR3 is CASSQGPLAGATQETQYF. In DNA, the CDR3 is TGTGCCAGCAGCCAAGGTCCTCTAGCGGGGGCCACCCAAGAGACCCAGTACTTC. The chain carries TRBV4-2 and TRBJ2-5, with 10 bases matching TRBD2. Trimming cost V 1 base and J 1 base; bases outside gene matches: 9. This CDR3 region has 18 residues. Germline CDR1 reads LGHNA; CDR2 reads YNFKEQ.